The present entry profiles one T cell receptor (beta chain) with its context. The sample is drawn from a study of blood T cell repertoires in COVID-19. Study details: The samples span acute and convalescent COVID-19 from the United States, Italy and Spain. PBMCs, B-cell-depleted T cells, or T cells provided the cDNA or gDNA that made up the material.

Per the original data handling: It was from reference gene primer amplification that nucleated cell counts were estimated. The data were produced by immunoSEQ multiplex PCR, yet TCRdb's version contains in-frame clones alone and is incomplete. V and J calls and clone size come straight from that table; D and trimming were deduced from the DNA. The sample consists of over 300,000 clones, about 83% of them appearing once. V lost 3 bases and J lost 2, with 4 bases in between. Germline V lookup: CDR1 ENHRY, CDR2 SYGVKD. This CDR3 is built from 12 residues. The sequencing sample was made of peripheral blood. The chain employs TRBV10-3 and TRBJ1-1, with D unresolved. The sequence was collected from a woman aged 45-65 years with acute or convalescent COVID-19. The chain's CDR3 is CAISDPNTEAFF. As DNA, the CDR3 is TGTGCCATCAGTGACCCTAACACTGAAGCTTTCTTT.